The clone carrying this TCR beta chain has just a few counts. A far larger clone differs by one base, so this is likely a read error. This record belongs to a study of low-dose radiotherapy and immunotherapy resistance in tumors. Looking at the study overall: Every two weeks patients got nivolumab 240 mg flat dose, plus ipilimumab 1 mg/kg every six weeks, intravenously.

Primers used for first-strand cDNA, a TRAV- and TRBV-specific set, covered both alpha and beta chains. For amplifying TCRs, the PCR ran for approximately 21 cycles with Phusion, which was used together with a constant-region primer and the adapter on the V primers. TCRdb reprocessed the reads via MiXCR and lists one record per CDR3 protein. This sample has about 44,000 distinct CDR3 sequences, with under 30% found just once. Time point defined: after trial treatment. The treatment was: LDRT plus nivolumab, ipilimumab, low-dose cyclophosphamide and aspirin (RACIN trial). The therapy administered to donors comprised nivolumab, ipilimumab, aspirin, low-dose cyclophosphamide and low-dose radiotherapy. The presence of advanced solid tumors lacking tumor-infiltrating lymphocytes characterized eligible patients. Germline V gene sequence: CDR1 SGHVS, CDR2 FNYEAQ. V was clipped by 2 bases and J by 7 bases; unmatched bases: 11. The CDR3 sequence is 15 residues long.

This receptor was taken from a male donor with prostate cancer. The V and J genes are TRBV7-6 and TRBJ2-7; 7 nucleotides align to TRBD2. This specimen was PBMCs, taken after low-dose radiotherapy plus immunotherapy. The CDR3 spells CASSLLGEGQNEQYF. CDR3 DNA sequence: TGTGCCAGCAGCTTATTGGGGGAGGGCCAAAATGAGCAGTACTTC.